This is a list of T cell receptor beta chains from one sample in a study of blood T cell repertoires in COVID-19. Produced via immunoSEQ multiplex PCR; TCRdb's table is partial and in-frame only. Here the sample spans tens of thousands of clones, around 85% being singletons. Sample: peripheral blood. The origin of the receptors is a man aged 65 to 85 with acute or convalescent COVID-19. CDR3s include the opening cysteine and the closing phenylalanine or tryptophan. The D gene is left open where the match is weak. Rows may omit the clone size; those that give it use once, few, many or a size class.

V gene,D gene,CDR3 length,J gene,clone size,CDR3 DNA,CDR3 protein
TRBV18,-,14,TRBJ1-2,-,TGTGCCAGCTCACCACGACAGCTTGACTATGGCTACACCTTC,CASSPRQLDYGYTF
TRBV5-1,TRBD2,16,TRBJ2-7,-,TGCGCCAGCAGCTTGGGTGGGACTAGCGGGATTGGCGAGCAGTACTTC,CASSLGGTSGIGEQYF
TRBV10-3,TRBD1,14,TRBJ2-7,-,TGTGCCATCGGACAGGACCTTTCCCTGGCCGTACAGTACTTC,CAIGQDLSLAVQYF
TRBV11-2,TRBD1,16,TRBJ1-2,-,TGTGCCAGCAGCCCGCCGGGACAGGGAGTTCCCTATGGCTACACCTTC,CASSPPGQGVPYGYTF
TRBV6-5,TRBD1,12,TRBJ1-1,-,TGTGCCAGCAATAACAGGGGGCTAGGAGCTTTCTTT,CASNNRGLGAFF
TRBV18,-,15,TRBJ2-2,-,TGTGCCAGCTCACCAACGGGTGCGAACACCGGGGAGCTGTTTTTT,CASSPTGANTGELFF
TRBV5-6,TRBD1,14,TRBJ2-7,-,TGTGCCAGCAGCTTGGCGCAGGGGGCGGGTGAGCAGTACTTC,CASSLAQGAGEQYF
TRBV29-1,TRBD1,13,TRBJ2-7,few,TGCAGCGTTGGCGGGACAGGGGCCTACGAGCAGTACTTC,CSVGGTGAYEQYF
TRBV6-5,-,14,TRBJ2-2,-,TGTGCCAGCATGGGGGACTTGAACACCGGGGAGCTGTTTTTT,CASMGDLNTGELFF
TRBV7-2,-,15,TRBJ2-1,once,TGTGCCAGCAGCTCCTGGGCCCAAGAGTACAATGAGCAGTTCTTC,CASSSWAQEYNEQFF
TRBV15,-,13,TRBJ2-3,-,TGTGCCACCAGCAAACAGGCTTCAGATACGCAGTATTTT,CATSKQASDTQYF
TRBV12-3/TRBV12-4,-,12,TRBJ1-1,-,TGTGCCAGCAGTTTATCGGACACTGAAGCTTTCTTT,CASSLSDTEAFF
TRBV14,TRBD1,18,TRBJ1-5,-,TGTGCCAGCAGCCAAGCCACAGGGGTAGGGGTTGGCAATCAGCCCCAGCATTTT,CASSQATGVGVGNQPQHF
TRBV5-8,-,17,TRBJ1-2,-,TGTGCCAGCAGCTTGGACGACAGCAGAAAGTACACCTATGGCTACACCTTC,CASSLDDSRKYTYGYTF
TRBV19,-,13,TRBJ1-1,-,TGTGCCAGTAGTCCTCAAGCGAACACTGAAGCTTTCTTT,CASSPQANTEAFF
TRBV7-8,TRBD2,15,TRBJ2-7,-,TGTGCCAGCAGCTTAGTACGGGAGGGGGCCTACGAGCAGTACTTC,CASSLVREGAYEQYF
TRBV30,TRBD2,17,TRBJ2-7,-,TGTGCCTGCCAAAAGGGACCACTAGCGGGAGGGTTTGGCGAGCAGTACTTC,CACQKGPLAGGFGEQYF
TRBV27,TRBD1,20,TRBJ1-2,-,TGTGCCAGCAGTTCCCTCTGGGGCACAACGGGTGGACAGGAAAGATATGGCTACACCTTC,CASSSLWGTTGGQERYGYTF
TRBV15,TRBD1,15,TRBJ2-7,once,TGTGCCACCAGCAGCGTGGGACAGATAACCTACGAGCAGTACTTC,CATSSVGQITYEQYF
TRBV28,-,11,TRBJ2-3,-,TGTGCCAGCAGCTTGACAGATACGCAGTATTTT,CASSLTDTQYF
TRBV27,TRBD1,14,TRBJ1-1,once,TGTGCCAGCAGTTTTAACAGGGGGGGCACTGAAGCTTTCTTT,CASSFNRGGTEAFF
TRBV6-5,-,14,TRBJ2-3,-,TGTGCCAGCAGGAGGGTTATAGCACAAGATACGCAGTATTTT,CASRRVIAQDTQYF
TRBV6-5,-,13,TRBJ2-7,-,TGTGCCAGCAGCCCGACGGGAGAGTACGAGCAGTACTTC,CASSPTGEYEQYF
TRBV5-4,-,15,TRBJ2-1,few,TGTGCCAGCAGCCCGACTTCGAGCTCCTACAATGAGCAGTTCTTC,CASSPTSSSYNEQFF
TRBV18,-,14,TRBJ2-7,-,TGTGCCAGCTCACCTTCAGGATTGGGAGGCGAGCAGTACTTC,CASSPSGLGGEQYF
TRBV5-6,TRBD1,13,TRBJ1-1,-,TGTGCCAGCAGCGTGGACAGGGCCACTGAAGCTTTCTTT,CASSVDRATEAFF
TRBV20-1,-,11,TRBJ2-7,-,TGCAGTGCTCTCGGGGCCTACGAGCAGTACTTC,CSALGAYEQYF
TRBV6-5,-,13,TRBJ1-2,-,TGTGCCAGCAAGGGGGGGCGAGCTGATGGCTACACCTTC,CASKGGRADGYTF
TRBV27,TRBD1,14,TRBJ1-4,few,TGTGCCAGCGGACCGAGGGGGCTTAGTGAAAAACTGTTTTTT,CASGPRGLSEKLFF
TRBV19,-,14,TRBJ2-5,-,TGTGCCAGTAGTATATCGCGCGGAGAAGAGACCCAGTACTTC,CASSISRGEETQYF
TRBV7-9,-,14,TRBJ1-1,-,TGTGCCAGCAGCTTGAGGTCCGAGAACACTGAAGCTTTCTTT,CASSLRSENTEAFF
TRBV7-2,-,12,TRBJ2-7,-,TGTGCCAGCAGCTTAGAGGCAGGAAGGCAGTACTTC,CASSLEAGRQYF
TRBV18,TRBD2,16,TRBJ2-7,-,TGTGCCAGCTCAGCCTATGCCGGGACTAGCATTGGCGAGCAGTACTTC,CASSAYAGTSIGEQYF
TRBV4-3,-,17,TRBJ1-4,few,TGCGCCAGCAGCCAAGATCCCCCCGGAGGAAGGAGTGAAAAACTGTTTTTT,CASSQDPPGGRSEKLFF
TRBV6-2/TRBV6-3,TRBD2,16,TRBJ2-7,-,TGTGCCAGCAGCCTGGGACTAGCGGGAGGGGACTACGAGCAGTACTTC,CASSLGLAGGDYEQYF
TRBV13,TRBD2,18,TRBJ2-1,-,TGTGCCAGCAGCCTCATAATGGGACTAGCGGGACGGGTGGGTGAGCAGTTCTTC,CASSLIMGLAGRVGEQFF
TRBV7-3,TRBD2,15,TRBJ2-1,-,TGTGCCAGCAGCACGACTAGCGGGGGATACAATGAGCAGTTCTTC,CASSTTSGGYNEQFF
TRBV7-8,TRBD1,15,TRBJ2-1,once,TGTGCCAGCACCTTGGGACAGGGGGCCGACAATGAGCAGTTCTTC,CASTLGQGADNEQFF
TRBV2,-,13,TRBJ2-2,-,TGTGCCAGCAGTGTGGGGGAGGCCGGGGAGCTGTTTTTT,CASSVGEAGELFF
TRBV18,-,15,TRBJ2-2,-,TGTGCCAGCTCACCCGGACAAGGATACACCGGGGAGCTGTTTTTT,CASSPGQGYTGELFF
TRBV27,-,15,TRBJ1-2,-,TGTGCCAGCAGTGCTTACGGGAGTGGTAACTATGGCTACACCTTC,CASSAYGSGNYGYTF
TRBV5-8,-,14,TRBJ1-2,-,TGTGCCAGCAGCTTGGATACCAGGAACTATGGCTACACCTTC,CASSLDTRNYGYTF
TRBV7-3,-,14,TRBJ1-1,-,TGTGCCAGCAGCTTAGCAGGGCCAGGGACTGAAGCTTTCTTT,CASSLAGPGTEAFF
TRBV11-3,-,14,TRBJ2-1,-,TGTGCCAGCAGCTTGGGGAGCTCCTACAATGAGCAGTTCTTC,CASSLGSSYNEQFF
TRBV28,-,12,TRBJ1-5,-,TGTGCCAGCAGAAGGAGGCAACAGCCCCAGCATTTT,CASRRRQQPQHF
TRBV7-8,-,15,TRBJ2-7,-,TGTGCCAGCAGCCGAGGCGGGGAGAGCTCCTACGAGCAGTACTTC,CASSRGGESSYEQYF
TRBV9,TRBD2,18,TRBJ2-1,-,TGTGCCAGCAGCGTAGAGGCTAGCGGGTGGAGCTCCTACAATGAGCAGTTCTTC,CASSVEASGWSSYNEQFF
TRBV7-2,-,13,TRBJ1-1,-,TGTGCCAGCAGCCTTACCAGGAACACTGAAGCTTTCTTT,CASSLTRNTEAFF
TRBV2,-,15,TRBJ1-4,-,TGTGCCAGCAGTCTCAACCCGGGGGTTAATGAAAAACTGTTTTTT,CASSLNPGVNEKLFF
TRBV7-7,TRBD2,19,TRBJ2-1,-,TGTGCTAGCAGCTTACTGTCACCGGGACTAGCGGGGATTTACAATGAGCAGTTCTTC,CASSLLSPGLAGIYNEQFF
TRBV6-5,TRBD1,15,TRBJ1-1,-,TGTGCCAGCACGGAGGCCGGGACAGTGAACACTGAAGCTTTCTTT,CASTEAGTVNTEAFF
TRBV7-2,-,15,TRBJ2-6,few,TGTGCCAGCACCCTGTTCAGCTCTGGGGCCAACGTCCTGACTTTC,CASTLFSSGANVLTF
TRBV6-4,TRBD2,15,TRBJ2-1,-,TGTGCCAGCAGCCAGGGACTAGCTTCCTACAATGAGCAGTTCTTC,CASSQGLASYNEQFF
TRBV19,TRBD2,15,TRBJ2-1,-,TGTGCCAGTAGTGTTAGCGGGAGGAAACACAATGAGCAGTTCTTC,CASSVSGRKHNEQFF
TRBV4-2,-,16,TRBJ1-5,-,TGTGCCAGCAGCCGAGACCTTATACGGGGCAATCAGCCCCAGCATTTT,CASSRDLIRGNQPQHF
TRBV7-3,TRBD1,14,TRBJ1-2,-,TGTGCCAGCAGCAATACAGGGGGAGACTATGGCTACACCTTC,CASSNTGGDYGYTF
TRBV19,-,14,TRBJ1-5,-,TGTGCCAGTAGGTTCGCAGAGGGTCGTCAGCCCCAGCATTTT,CASRFAEGRQPQHF
TRBV18,-,15,TRBJ2-7,-,TGTGCCAGCTCACTGTCGACAGGGAGGTCCTACGAGCAGTACTTC,CASSLSTGRSYEQYF
TRBV6-5,-,15,TRBJ1-5,large,TGTGCCAGCAGTTACTCCGGGTTCGGCAATCAGCCCCAGCATTTT,CASSYSGFGNQPQHF